These 15 T cell receptor beta chains were all obtained from the same sample, sequenced in a study of blood T cell repertoires in COVID-19. The protocol was immunoSEQ multiplex PCR, while the TCRdb copy is restricted to in-frame clones and leaves out a portion. The data show more than 90,000 clones, with roughly 85% seen just once and 38% held by the top ten. Specimen: peripheral blood. Receptors were obtained from a man older than 75 with acute or convalescent COVID-19.

The V gene is TRBV6-5, the J gene TRBJ1-2; D remains ambiguous. The CDR3 has 15 amino acids. The V end lost 0 bases, the J end lost 0 bases, and 8 bases lay between the germline ends. Germline loops: CDR1 MNHEY, CDR2 SVGAGI. For the CDR3, the DNA is TGTGCCAGCAGTTACTCGAGGGCAGCTAACTATGGCTACACCTTC. As protein: CASSYSRAANYGYTF.

V is TRBV11-2 and J is TRBJ1-1; 7 bases line up with TRBD1. The length of the CDR3 is 12 residues. V trimming: 5 bases; J trimming: 5 bases; junction bases outside the gene matches: 2. Germline V CDR1 and CDR2: SGHAT, FQNNGV. This CDR3 reads CASSQTGTEAFF. CDR3 bases: TGTGCCAGCAGCCAGACAGGGACTGAAGCTTTCTTT. The full variable domain, its missing parts supplied by reference TRBV11-2 and TRBJ1-1, is EAGVAQSPRYKIIEKRQSVAFWCNPISGHATLYWYQQILGQGPKLLIQFQNNGVVDDSQLPKDRFSAERLKGVDSTLKIQPAKLEDSAVYLCASSQTGTEAFFGQGTRLTVV.

The chain couples TRBV27 to TRBJ1-6, with D hard to call. CDR3 size: 14 residues. Germline CDR1 is MNHEY and CDR2 is SMNVEV (reference sequence). The V end lost 0 bases, the J end lost 5 bases, and 5 bases lay between the germline ends. Here the CDR3 DNA reads TGTGCCAGCAGTTTATCTAGCGATAATTCACCCCTCCACTTT. Amino acids: CASSLSSDNSPLHF.

The chain couples TRBV28 to TRBJ2-7; 9 nucleotides agree with TRBD2. Trimming at V came to 5 bases and at J to 4 bases, leaving 9 bases not matched to a gene. The germline V gene has CDR1 MDHEN and CDR2 SYDVKM. CDR3 length: 15 amino acids. CDR3 sequence (DNA): TGTGCCAGCAGTCTTATCGGAGCGGGGGGATACGAGCAGTACTTC. Its protein is CASSLIGAGGYEQYF. Based on the CDR3 plus reference TRBV28 and TRBJ2-7, the full variable domain is DVKVTQSSRYLVKRTGEKVFLECVQDMDHENMFWYRQDPGLGLRLIYFSYDVKMKEKGDIPEGYSVSREKKERFSLILESASTNQTSMYLCASSLIGAGGYEQYFGPGTRLTVT.

V usage is TRBV18 and J usage is TRBJ2-5; D might be TRBD1 (6 bases). Germline V gene data show CDR1 as KGHSH and CDR2 as LQKENI. Trimming took off 0 bases at V and 5 bases at J, with 13 bases between the two ends. The CDR3 has 15 amino acids. CDR3 sequence: CASSPPVTGHETQYF. The CDR3 DNA follows: TGTGCCAGCTCACCACCGGTCACAGGGCACGAGACCCAGTACTTC.

This chain uses TRBV28 with TRBJ1-5; D is possibly TRBD1 (5 bases). In germline, CDR1 is MDHEN, CDR2 SYDVKM. This CDR3 comprises 13 residues. The ends were cut back, 11 bases at V and 2 bases at J, with 13 bases in the middle. CDR3 sequence: CASGGGGNQPQHF. The CDR3 coding sequence is TGTGCCTCCGGGGGGGGAGGCAATCAGCCCCAGCATTTT. Drawing the rest from reference TRBV28 and TRBJ1-5, the complete variable domain is DVKVTQSSRYLVKRTGEKVFLECVQDMDHENMFWYRQDPGLGLRLIYFSYDVKMKEKGDIPEGYSVSREKKERFSLILESASTNQTSMYLCASGGGGNQPQHFGDGTRLSIL.

The chain links TRBV15 to TRBJ2-7; 8 bases match TRBD2. Looked up from germline, CDR1 is LNHNV and CDR2 is YYDKDF (reference sequence). V dropped 0 bases and J dropped 3; count of bases not matched to a gene: 4. The length of the CDR3 is 15 residues. The CDR3, as DNA: TGTGCCACCAGCAGAGAATTAGCGGGACACTACGAGCAGTACTTC. Translating it yields CATSRELAGHYEQYF.

The chain carries TRBV7-9 and TRBJ1-2, with D perhaps matching TRBD1 (5 bases). V lost 4 bases, J lost 4 bases, and 10 bases lay in between. The germline V gene encodes CDR1 SEHNR and CDR2 FQNEAQ (reference sequence). The CDR3 length is 13 residues. As DNA, the CDR3 is TGTGCCAGCAGCTGGGACGGGAGCTATGGCTACACCTTC. It is translated as CASSWDGSYGYTF.

V is TRBV11-1 and J is TRBJ1-5; tentative D call: TRBD1 (6 bases). Germline lookup yields CDR1 SGHAT and CDR2 FQDESV (reference sequence). V shed 5 bases and J shed 0 bases, with 8 bases lying between them. The CDR3 length is 14 residues. CDR3 nucleotides: TGTGCCAGCAGCCTGGACAGTAGCAATCAGCCCCAGCATTTT. As protein: CASSLDSSNQPQHF.

The V gene is TRBV18, the J gene TRBJ2-1, with TRBD2 matching 7 bases. The V and J ends lost 3 bases and 8 bases, in that order; junction bases with no gene match: 16. The CDR3 is made up of 17 amino acids. Germline CDR1 reads KGHSH; CDR2 reads LQKENI. CDR3 DNA: TGTGCCAGCTCACCCAGAATTGGCGGGAGCCGGTGGGATGAGCAGTTCTTC. This gives the protein CASSPRIGGSRWDEQFF.

This chain connects TRBV5-1 to TRBJ2-7, with 8 nucleotides matching TRBD1. Germline V gives CDR1 SGHRS, CDR2 YFSETQ. The CDR3 loop spans 14 amino acids. With V trimmed by 4 bases and J by 0 bases, 3 bases remained unmatched. CDR3 sequence reads: CASSPGQVSYEQYF. The DNA for the CDR3 is TGCGCCAGCAGCCCGGGACAGGTCTCCTACGAGCAGTACTTC.

This clone was counted only a few times. J is TRBJ1-5 and V is TRBV19, with TRBD1 matching over 7 bases. The CDR3 extends over 15 amino acids. Per the germline V gene, CDR1 is LNHDA and CDR2 is SQIVND (reference sequence). J was trimmed by 7 bases and V by 4 bases; bases with no gene match: 10. Here the CDR3 DNA reads TGTGCCAGTAGTAATCTGGGGCAGGGGGTCCAGCCCCAGCATTTT. It translates to CASSNLGQGVQPQHF.

The rearrangement joins TRBV5-1 to TRBJ2-7, with D tentatively TRBD2 (5 bases). V lost 4 bases to trimming and J lost 0 bases, with 11 bases between them. The germline V gene encodes CDR1 SGHRS and CDR2 YFSETQ. CDR3 size: 14 residues. CDR3 sequence reads: CASSHGVYSYEQYF. The CDR3 DNA sequence: TGCGCCAGCAGCCACGGGGTTTACTCCTACGAGCAGTACTTC.

V gene TRBV28 combines with J gene TRBJ2-7; D remains ambiguous. The CDR3 spans 12 residues. V was clipped by 7 bases and J by 6 bases, with 13 bases between them. CDR1 and CDR2 from the germline V gene are MDHEN and SYDVKM. The DNA for the CDR3 is TGTGCCAGCAAAGCCCCTTTGCGCGAGCAGTACTTC. Translated: CASKAPLREQYF. The variable domain in full, completed from reference TRBV28 and TRBJ2-7, reads DVKVTQSSRYLVKRTGEKVFLECVQDMDHENMFWYRQDPGLGLRLIYFSYDVKMKEKGDIPEGYSVSREKKERFSLILESASTNQTSMYLCASKAPLREQYFGPGTRLTVT.

The rearrangement joins TRBV6-1 to TRBJ2-3; 8 bases fit TRBD2. The CDR3 is 15 amino acids. Losses at the gene ends were 2 bases for V and 3 bases for J; bases not matched to a gene: 4. CDR1 MNHNS and CDR2 SASEGT come from the germline V gene. DNA of the CDR3: TGTGCCAGCAGTGAAAGCGGGAGTTCGACAGATACGCAGTATTTT. Translating it yields CASSESGSSTDTQYF.